This T cell receptor (beta chain) was observed in a study of blood T cells in healthy people across ages. Of note for this clonotype: Its antigen is not identified. One end of the junction is discordant with germline, which a read error may explain.

Using a J-beta primer mix together with a sample-barcoded 5' primer, a second PCR was run for roughly 7 to 12 cycles. TCRdb ran MiXCR on the 5' RACE reads and lists one entry per CDR3 protein. The data contain 730,000 or so distinct CDR3 sequences, roughly 43% of them singletons. Study-wide points: Across samples, TCR beta diversity tracked strongly with naive T cell percentage. From one million sequenced T cells, diversity estimates were lower bounds.

The CDR3 totals 14 residues. Germline CDR1 reads KGHSH; CDR2 reads LQKENI. The sequenced material came from blood. The clonotype originates from an older woman in good health. The chain couples TRBV18 to TRBJ1-3, with no clear D. CDR3 sequence (DNA): TGTGCCAGCTCACCGGGCAGGATTGGAAACACCATGTATTTT. It codes for CASSPGRIGNTMYF.